These 32 T cell receptor beta chains were sequenced from one sample in a study of blood T cell repertoires in COVID-19. Method: immunoSEQ multiplex PCR; TCRdb's copy keeps in-frame clones and lacks some. The table has about 210,000 clones, 85% to 90% seen once. Sequenced material: peripheral blood. The origin of the receptors is a man in his sixties with acute or convalescent COVID-19.

CDR3 sequence reads: CASSPGGGWGTEAFF. CDR3 in DNA: TGTGCCAGCAGCCCGGGAGGGGGTTGGGGCACTGAAGCTTTCTTT. The rearrangement links TRBV5-5 to TRBJ1-1; tentatively, D is TRBD1 (6 bases). CDR1 and CDR2 from the germline V gene are SGHKS and YYEKEE (reference sequence). The length of the CDR3 is 15 residues. Trimming left V 4 bases short and J 4 bases short, with 17 bases between.

The chain couples TRBV19 to TRBJ1-2, with TRBD1 matching 9 bases. Trimming removed 7 bases from V and 5 bases from J; junction bases left unmatched: 8. The CDR3 loop spans 14 amino acids. From germline, CDR1 is LNHDA and CDR2 SQIVND (reference sequence). CDR3 loop: CASTPGQGRYGYTF. CDR3 in DNA: TGTGCCAGTACCCCGGGACAGGGACGATATGGCTACACCTTC.

CDR3 amino acids: CASSSLRGEGYYGYTF. The CDR3, as DNA: TGTGCCAGCAGCTCCCTGAGGGGGGAGGGATACTATGGCTACACCTTC. This chain joins TRBV7-2 and TRBJ1-2; the D gene is possibly TRBD1 (6 bases). The germline V gene encodes CDR1 SGHTA and CDR2 FQGNSA. This CDR3 spans 16 amino acids. V lost 4 bases and J 3 bases, leaving 18 bases between the germline ends.

V and J are TRBV18 and TRBJ2-5, with 8 bases that match TRBD1. The length of the CDR3 is 15 residues. Germline trimming cut 3 bases from V and 2 bases from J; bases unmatched to any gene: 5. From germline, CDR1 is KGHSH and CDR2 LQKENI. CDR3 nucleotides: TGTGCCAGCTCACCCGGACAGGGAGGACAAGAGACCCAGTACTTC. Residues: CASSPGQGGQETQYF.

The chain couples TRBV7-3 to TRBJ2-3; possibly TRBD2 for D (7 bases). Germline CDR1 reads SGHTA; CDR2 reads FQGTGA. The CDR3 sequence is 16 residues long. V dropped 0 bases and J dropped 2 bases, with 12 bases sitting between them. This CDR3 is CASSLTGGGATDTQYF. CDR3 in DNA: TGTGCCAGCAGCTTAACTGGAGGGGGGGCCACAGATACGCAGTATTTT.

This clone occurred a few times. The chain joins TRBV19 to TRBJ1-1; TRBD1 is a possible D gene (6 bases). CDR3 length: 13 residues. Germline V CDR1 and CDR2: LNHDA, SQIVND (reference sequence). V lost 7 bases, J lost 4 bases, and 13 bases lay in between. Written as DNA, the CDR3 is TGTGCCAGTACCACAGGGTCGGGCACTGAAGCTTTCTTT. This translates into CASTTGSGTEAFF.

The chain links TRBV5-1 to TRBJ2-7; 8 bases map to TRBD2. The CDR3 is 15 residues long. Trimming took 4 bases from V and 6 from J; bases not matched to a gene: 12. CDR1 SGHRS and CDR2 YFSETQ come from the germline V gene. The CDR3 here is CASSPNPGLVGEQYF. The CDR3 region has the DNA TGCGCCAGCAGCCCGAACCCGGGACTAGTAGGCGAGCAGTACTTC.

There are a few counts of this clone. J is TRBJ2-5 and V is TRBV28; TRBD2 aligns across 9 bases. V shed 3 bases, J shed 2 bases, and the junction held 4 bases outside the gene matches. CDR3 size: 15 residues. The V gene's germline CDR1 is MDHEN and CDR2 SYDVKM. The CDR3 spells CASSFSSGGQETQYF. The CDR3 nucleotides are TGTGCCAGCAGTTTTTCAAGCGGGGGGCAAGAGACCCAGTACTTC.

V and J are TRBV7-8 and TRBJ2-5, with 10 nucleotides matching TRBD2. This CDR3 is 17 amino acids long. V trimming: 4 bases; J trimming: 3 bases; junction bases outside the gene matches: 11. The germline V gene has CDR1 SGHVS and CDR2 FQNEAQ. CDR3 DNA: TGTGCCAGCAGCTCAACCCGGACTAGCGGCCCTAAAGAGACCCAGTACTTC. Protein sequence: CASSSTRTSGPKETQYF.

The CDR3 loop reads CASSLGPNQPQHF. The CDR3 DNA reads TGCGCCAGCAGCTTGGGGCCCAATCAGCCCCAGCATTTT. This chain links TRBV5-1 with TRBJ1-5; no firm D call. Trimming removed 0 bases from V and 3 bases from J, with 4 bases in between. Looked up from germline, CDR1 is SGHRS and CDR2 is YFSETQ. The CDR3 consists of 13 residues.

The rearrangement joins TRBV6-4 to TRBJ2-7, with D possibly being TRBD2 (5 bases). The CDR3 runs 13 residues. Germline CDR1 and CDR2: MRHNA and SNTAGT. With 6 bases removed from V and 4 bases from J, the gap between germline ends came to 13 bases. The CDR3 nucleotides read TGTGCCAGCAGGACCGGGGTACCTTACGAGCAGTACTTC. This sequence encodes CASRTGVPYEQYF.

V usage is TRBV6-6 and J usage is TRBJ2-3, with D possibly matching TRBD2 (6 bases). The CDR3 sequence is 17 residues long. CDR1 MNHNY and CDR2 SVGAGI come from the germline V gene (reference sequence). V gave up 5 bases and J gave up 2 bases, with 20 bases separating them. The CDR3 loop is CASSLPGSWRDTDTQYF. The CDR3, as DNA: TGTGCCAGCAGTCTTCCAGGGTCCTGGAGGGACACAGATACGCAGTATTTT.

The chain has TRBV7-3 and TRBJ2-1; tentative D call: TRBD1 (6 bases). The germline V and J ends were trimmed by 5 bases and 6 bases, with 17 bases remaining between them. CDR1 SGHTA and CDR2 FQGTGA come from the germline V gene. The CDR3 runs to 15 residues. The CDR3: CASSPQIVRGNEQFF. The CDR3 region has the DNA TGTGCCAGCAGCCCCCAAATAGTCAGGGGCAATGAGCAGTTCTTC.

For the CDR3, the DNA is TGTGCCAGCAGGGGGACAGGGTCCAAAAACATTCAGTACTTC. Residues: CASRGTGSKNIQYF. The chain has TRBV27 and TRBJ2-4, with 9 bases aligning to TRBD1. Germline V CDR1 and CDR2: MNHEY, SMNVEV (reference sequence). With 6 bases clipped from V and 2 bases from J, the junction kept 2 bases outside the gene matches. The CDR3 length is 14 residues.

The chain joins TRBV9 to TRBJ1-6; a possible D gene is TRBD1 (6 bases). Germline CDR1 and CDR2: SGDLS and YYNGEE. The CDR3 is made up of 15 amino acids. Trimming took 3 bases from V and 9 from J, leaving 16 bases between them. The CDR3 spells CASSAGGNRASPLHF. Here the CDR3 DNA reads TGTGCCAGCAGCGCCGGGGGGAACAGGGCTTCACCCCTCCACTTT.

This chain joins TRBV5-1 and TRBJ2-3; D gene ambiguous. The CDR3 is 15 residues long. The V end lost 0 bases, the J end lost 1 base, and 9 bases lay between the germline ends. CDR1 is SGHRS, CDR2 YFSETQ, per germline. This CDR3 reads CASSLELRGTDTQYF. CDR3 bases: TGCGCCAGCAGCTTGGAGCTCCGAGGCACAGATACGCAGTATTTT.

The chain has TRBV4-1 and TRBJ2-3, with TRBD1 matching 7 bases. The V gene end was trimmed by 3 bases and the J gene end by 0 bases; junction bases not matched to a gene: 3. CDR1 is MGHRA and CDR2 is YSYEKL in the germline V gene. The CDR3 loop spans 15 amino acids. CDR3 amino acids: CASSQTGLSTDTQYF. The CDR3 DNA follows: TGCGCCAGCAGCCAGACAGGGCTCAGCACAGATACGCAGTATTTT.

This clone was seen more than once but under ten times. The J gene is TRBJ1-6, the V gene TRBV2; TRBD1 matches at 9 bases. The germline V gene has CDR1 SNHLY and CDR2 FYNNEI. The CDR3 spans 15 residues. The trim removed 6 bases at V and 7 bases at J, leaving 7 bases unmatched. The CDR3 sequence: CASSLWTGANSPLHF. CDR3 bases: TGTGCCAGCAGCTTGTGGACAGGGGCCAATTCACCCCTCCACTTT.

This clone was detected once. The V gene is TRBV9, the J gene TRBJ2-3; 10 bases align to TRBD2. CDR1 and CDR2 (germline): SGDLS, YYNGEE. V trimming: 1 base; J trimming: 11 bases; junction bases outside the gene matches: 10. This CDR3 comprises 15 residues. The CDR3 nucleotides read TGTGCCAGCAGCGTATCACTAGCGGGGATCTACGGGCAGTATTTT. Its protein product is CASSVSLAGIYGQYF. Complete variable domain (other parts from reference TRBV9 and TRBJ2-3): DSGVTQTPKHLITATGQRVTLRCSPRSGDLSVYWYQQSLDQGLQFLIQYYNGEERAKGNILERFSAQQFPDLHSELNLSSLELGDSALYFCASSVSLAGIYGQYFGPGTRLTVL.

The V and J genes are TRBV6-6 and TRBJ2-2, with 7 bases matching TRBD2. Germline assignment: CDR1 MNHNY and CDR2 SVGAGI (reference sequence). The V and J ends lost 5 bases and 10 bases, in that order; junction bases with no gene match: 16. This CDR3 has 16 amino acids. The CDR3 DNA reads TGTGCCAGCAGTCGAGGGACCGGGACTACTCCGGAGGAGCTGTTTTTT. This sequence encodes CASSRGTGTTPEELFF.

In DNA, the CDR3 is TGTGCCAGCAGCGGGACCGGGGGGGCGCAAAACACCGGGGAGCTGTTTTTT. Translating it yields CASSGTGGAQNTGELFF. The rearrangement joins TRBV5-4 to TRBJ2-2; TRBD2 matches at 8 bases. This CDR3 contains 17 residues. The V gene's germline CDR1 is SGHNT and CDR2 YYREEE (reference sequence). The V gene end was trimmed by 4 bases and the J gene end by 2 bases; junction bases not matched to a gene: 10.

This chain joins TRBV7-2 and TRBJ2-7, with 11 bases fitting TRBD2. The V gene's germline CDR1 is SGHTA and CDR2 FQGNSA. CDR3 length: 15 amino acids. V lost 4 bases and J lost 1; bases outside the gene matches: 3. CDR3 sequence (DNA): TGTGCCAGCAGCTCTCGACTAGCGGGGTCCTACGAGCAGTACTTC. Residues: CASSSRLAGSYEQYF.

The rearrangement links TRBV6-2 or TRBV6-3 to TRBJ1-2, with 11 positions matching TRBD1. J was trimmed by 8 bases and V by 4 bases; bases with no gene match: 3. Germline CDR1 and CDR2: MNHEY and SVGEGT. The CDR3 is 13 residues long. The CDR3 DNA is TGTGCCAGCAGTTCGGACAGGGGGCTAGGCTACACCTTC. Translation gives CASSSDRGLGYTF.

The chain joins TRBV6-2 or TRBV6-3 to TRBJ1-1; 12 bases map to TRBD1. The CDR3 loop spans 17 amino acids. The germline V gene has CDR1 MNHEY and CDR2 SVGEGT. Trimming at V came to 5 bases and at J to 0 bases, leaving 7 bases not matched to a gene. The CDR3 is CASSRGDRGLMNTEAFF. CDR3 coding DNA: TGTGCCAGCAGTCGGGGGGACAGGGGGCTGATGAACACTGAAGCTTTCTTT.

This clone was detected only a few times. The gene calls are TRBV15 and TRBJ1-3; D uncertain. Germline values: CDR1 LNHNV, CDR2 YYDKDF (reference sequence). Trimming took off 3 bases at V and 4 bases at J, with 7 bases between the two ends. This CDR3 has 13 amino acids. The CDR3 sequence: CATSREGGNTIYF. DNA of the CDR3: TGTGCCACCAGCAGGGAGGGAGGAAACACCATATATTTT.

V usage is TRBV7-2 and J usage is TRBJ2-2; 8 nucleotides line up with TRBD2. V lost 0 bases, J lost 6 bases, and 6 bases stayed unmatched. The CDR3 sequence is 16 residues long. The germline V gene has CDR1 SGHTA and CDR2 FQGNSA. The CDR3 region is CASSLAKAGGAGELFF. CDR3 coding DNA: TGTGCCAGCAGCTTAGCGAAGGCGGGGGGCGCCGGGGAGCTGTTTTTT. Complete variable domain (other parts from reference TRBV7-2 and TRBJ2-2): GAGVSQSPSNKVTEKGKDVELRCDPISGHTALYWYRQSLGQGLEFLIYFQGNSAPDKSGLPSDRFSAERTGGSVSTLTIQRTQQEDSAVYLCASSLAKAGGAGELFFGEGSRLTVL.

The chain links TRBV30 to TRBJ1-6; tentative D call: TRBD1 (6 bases). V was shortened by 8 bases and J by 0 bases, with 11 bases between the two germline ends. Germline CDR1 and CDR2: GTSNPN and SVGIG (reference sequence). The CDR3 runs to 14 residues. CDR3: CAQRGSSYNSPLHF. The CDR3 nucleotides are TGTGCCCAGAGGGGGAGCTCCTATAATTCACCCCTCCACTTT. Full variable domain (outside the CDR3, taken from reference TRBV30 and TRBJ1-6): SQTIHQWPATLVQPVGSPLSLECTVEGTSNPNLYWYRQAAGRGLQLLFYSVGIGQISSEVPQNLSASRPQDRQFILSSKKLLLSDSGFYLCAQRGSSYNSPLHFGNGTRLTVT.

The rearrangement uses TRBV4-2 and TRBJ2-5; 11 nucleotides line up with TRBD2. CDR1 is LGHNA and CDR2 is YNFKEQ in the germline V gene. There are 17 residues in the CDR3. Trimming at V came to 1 base and at J to 1 base, leaving 5 bases not matched to a gene. In nucleotides, the CDR3 is TGTGCCAGCAGCCAAGCCCGACTAGCGGGGACCCAAGAGACCCAGTACTTC. This codes for CASSQARLAGTQETQYF.

The chain recombines TRBV14 with TRBJ1-5; 7 bases agree with TRBD1. The CDR3 is 20 amino acids. Per the germline V gene, CDR1 is SGHDN and CDR2 is FVKESK. V dropped 3 bases and J dropped 0; count of bases not matched to a gene: 17. CDR3 region: CASSQARGTARKGSNQPQHF. The CDR3 DNA reads TGTGCCAGCAGCCAGGCACGAGGGACAGCCCGGAAGGGTAGCAATCAGCCCCAGCATTTT.

V is TRBV25-1 and J is TRBJ1-2, with D possibly TRBD1 on 5 matching bases. CDR1 and CDR2 from the germline V gene are MGHDK and SYGVNS. Trimming removed 3 bases from V and 8 bases from J, with 16 bases in between. This CDR3 region has 14 residues. The CDR3, as DNA: TGTGCCAGCAGTGAGAGGCAGGGCAATTTCGGCTACACCTTC. It yields the protein CASSERQGNFGYTF.

The DNA of the CDR3 is TGCAGCGTGGGACTAGCGGGGAGCACAGATACGCAGTATTTT. Protein product: CSVGLAGSTDTQYF. J is TRBJ2-3 and V is TRBV29-1; 13 positions match TRBD2. In germline, CDR1 is SQVTM, CDR2 ANQGSEA. Trimming took 6 bases from V and 0 from J; bases not matched to a gene: 0. There are 14 residues in the CDR3.

The chain recombines TRBV6-5 with TRBJ2-3; 8 positions agree with TRBD2. The trim removed 2 bases at V and 2 bases at J, leaving 6 bases unmatched. The CDR3 extends over 16 amino acids. Per the germline V gene, CDR1 is MNHEY and CDR2 is SVGAGI. CDR3 sequence reads: CASSYVQAGDTDTQYF. The CDR3 DNA follows: TGTGCCAGCAGTTACGTCCAAGCGGGGGACACAGATACGCAGTATTTT.